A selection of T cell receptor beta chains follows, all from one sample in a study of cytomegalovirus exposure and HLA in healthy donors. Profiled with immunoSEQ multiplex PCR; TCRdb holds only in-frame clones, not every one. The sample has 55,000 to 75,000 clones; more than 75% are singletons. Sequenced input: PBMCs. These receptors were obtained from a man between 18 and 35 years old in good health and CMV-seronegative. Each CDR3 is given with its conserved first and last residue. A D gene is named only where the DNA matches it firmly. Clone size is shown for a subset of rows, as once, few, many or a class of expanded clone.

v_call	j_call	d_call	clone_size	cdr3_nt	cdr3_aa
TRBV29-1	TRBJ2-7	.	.	TGCAGCGTCGGGGACAACTCCTACGAGCAGTACTTC	CSVGDNSYEQYF
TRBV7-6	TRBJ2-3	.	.	TGTGCCAGCAGCTTAGCTCCAGGAACAGATACGCAGTATTTT	CASSLAPGTDTQYF
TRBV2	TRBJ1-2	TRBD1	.	TGTGCCAGCAGTGAAGAGGGACAGGACTTAGGCCTCTTGGGCGAGGGCTACACCTTC	CASSEEGQDLGLLGEGYTF
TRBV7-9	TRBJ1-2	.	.	TGTGCCAGCAGCTCATCCGGGGACTATGGTGGCTACACCTTC	CASSSSGDYGGYTF
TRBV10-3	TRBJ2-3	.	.	TGTGCCATCAGTGGACTTAGAGGAGATACGCAGTATTTT	CAISGLRGDTQYF
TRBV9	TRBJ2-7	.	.	TGTGCCAGCAGCGTAGAGGTCTCCTCGGGCTACGAGCAGTACTTC	CASSVEVSSGYEQYF
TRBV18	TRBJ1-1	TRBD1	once	TGTGCCAGCTCGGAGGGGACAGGGAGTGACACTGAAGCTTTCTTT	CASSEGTGSDTEAFF
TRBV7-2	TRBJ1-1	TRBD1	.	TGTGCCAGCAGCTTTGCGGCAGGGGGCAACACTGAAGCTTTCTTT	CASSFAAGGNTEAFF
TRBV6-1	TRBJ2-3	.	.	TGTGCCGCCGGCGGGGACTCAGATACGCAGTATTTT	CAAGGDSDTQYF
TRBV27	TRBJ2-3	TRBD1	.	TGTGCCAGCAGTTTCCTCAGGGGGGATACGCAGTATTTT	CASSFLRGDTQYF
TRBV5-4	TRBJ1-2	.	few	TGTGCCAGCAGCCCAGGACGGACCGGGGACTATGGCTACACCTTC	CASSPGRTGDYGYTF
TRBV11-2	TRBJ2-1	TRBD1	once	TGTGCCAGCAGCCCGGGACAGAGCTCCTACAATGAGCAGTTCTTC	CASSPGQSSYNEQFF
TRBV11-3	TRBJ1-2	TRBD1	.	TGTGCCAGCAGCCCCCGGGACAGGGAGAATGGCTACACCTTC	CASSPRDRENGYTF
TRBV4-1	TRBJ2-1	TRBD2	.	TGCGCCAGCCGAGCGGGGGGCGACAATGAGCAGTTCTTC	CASRAGGDNEQFF
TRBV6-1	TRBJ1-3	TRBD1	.	TGTGCCAGCAGTGAAGGGGGGACAGTCTCTGGAAACACCATATATTTT	CASSEGGTVSGNTIYF
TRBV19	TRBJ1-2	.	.	TGTGCCAGTAGTATAAGAGACAGTAAAGATGGCTACACCTTC	CASSIRDSKDGYTF
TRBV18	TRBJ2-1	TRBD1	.	TGTGCCAGCTCACCCCGGACAGGGTCCCGCGATGAGCAGTTCTTC	CASSPRTGSRDEQFF
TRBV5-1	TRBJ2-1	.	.	TGCGCCAGCAGCTTGCGGGTTTTAGACAATGAGCAGTTCTTC	CASSLRVLDNEQFF
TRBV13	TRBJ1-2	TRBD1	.	TGTGCCAGCAGCTTAGGATCCCAACAGGGGAACTATGGCTACACCTTC	CASSLGSQQGNYGYTF
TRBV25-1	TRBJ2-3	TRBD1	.	TGTGCCAGCAGTGAATTGTGGACAGGGTTGGATACGCAGTATTTT	CASSELWTGLDTQYF
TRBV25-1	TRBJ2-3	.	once	TGTGCCAGCACTCATCTATCAGATACGCAGTATTTT	CASTHLSDTQYF
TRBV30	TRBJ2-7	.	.	TGTGCCGGAGGTGGCACTACAAGCTCCTACGAGCAGTACTTC	CAGGGTTSSYEQYF
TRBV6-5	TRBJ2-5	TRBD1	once	TGTGCCAGCAGCCCGGGACAGGGGGGGAAGACCCAGTACTTC	CASSPGQGGKTQYF
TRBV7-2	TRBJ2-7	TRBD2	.	TGTGCCAGCAGCCAAACGCGGGGGGCGGCCTACGAGCAGTACTTC	CASSQTRGAAYEQYF
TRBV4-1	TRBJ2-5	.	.	TGCGCCAGCAGCCAAGGTCTATTAGAGACCCAGTACTTC	CASSQGLLETQYF
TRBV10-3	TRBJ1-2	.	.	TGTGCCATCAGTGAGGCCACGGGTGGCTACACCTTC	CAISEATGGYTF
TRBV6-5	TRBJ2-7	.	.	TGTGCCAGCAGTTACTCTAGAAATGGCGAGCAGTACTTC	CASSYSRNGEQYF
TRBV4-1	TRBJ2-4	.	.	TGCGCCAGCAGCCAAGGTATAGGCGGGACAGCCAAAAACATTCAGTACTTC	CASSQGIGGTAKNIQYF
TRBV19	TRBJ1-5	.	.	TGTGTTTACAGACCGCCTAAAAAATATAGCAATCAGCCCCAGCATTTT	CVYRPPKKYSNQPQHF
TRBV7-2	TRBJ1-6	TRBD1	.	TGTGCCAGCAGAACCGGGACAGGGCCGTTAACCCTCCACTTT	CASRTGTGPLTLHF
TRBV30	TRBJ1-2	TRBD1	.	TGTGCCTGGAATCCCTGGGACAGGGCCAACTATGGCTACACCTTC	CAWNPWDRANYGYTF
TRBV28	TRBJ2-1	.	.	TGTGCCAGCAGTTCCGGACAGTCCGGATACAATGAGCAGTTCTTC	CASSSGQSGYNEQFF
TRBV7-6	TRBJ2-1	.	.	TGTGCCAGCAGCTTTGGGACACTCTCCTACAATGAGCAGTTCTTC	CASSFGTLSYNEQFF
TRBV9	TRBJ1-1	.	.	TGTGCCAGCAGCGTATACAAGGGGCCAAACACTGAAGCTTTCTTT	CASSVYKGPNTEAFF
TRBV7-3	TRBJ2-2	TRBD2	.	TGTGCCAGCAGCTTAGGACTAGCCCTCACCGGGGAGCTGTTTTTT	CASSLGLALTGELFF
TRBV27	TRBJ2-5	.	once	TGTGCCAGCAGTACAGGGGAGACCCAGTACTTC	CASSTGETQYF
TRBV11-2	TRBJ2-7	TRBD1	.	TGTGCCAGCAGCTCCGCGGACAGGGGGAACTACGAGCAGTACTTC	CASSSADRGNYEQYF
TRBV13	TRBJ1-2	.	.	TGTGCCAGCAGCTTAGTAGGGAGAGGAGGCTACACCTTC	CASSLVGRGGYTF
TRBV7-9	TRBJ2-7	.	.	TGTGCCAGCAGTCCGGACAGTTCCTACGAGCAGTACTTC	CASSPDSSYEQYF
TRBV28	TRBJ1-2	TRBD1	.	TGTGCCAGCACCGGGGACAGGGGCTATGGCTACACCTTC	CASTGDRGYGYTF
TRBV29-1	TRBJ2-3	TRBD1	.	TGCAGCGCCGAGACCTGGACAGGCCCTTTAAGCACAGATACGCAGTATTTT	CSAETWTGPLSTDTQYF
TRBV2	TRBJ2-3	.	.	TGTGCCAGCAGTGGGGGCGGAGGGACTAGCACAGATACGCAGTATTTT	CASSGGGGTSTDTQYF
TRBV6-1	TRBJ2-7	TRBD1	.	TGTGCCAGCAGTCACAGGGGAACCTACGAGCAGTACTTC	CASSHRGTYEQYF
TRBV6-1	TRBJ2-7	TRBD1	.	TGTGCCAGCAGGACCGGGACAGGGTCCTACGAGCAGTACTTC	CASRTGTGSYEQYF
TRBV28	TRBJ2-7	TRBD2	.	TGTGCCAGCAGCCTCAGCGGGGCCTACGAGCAGTACTTC	CASSLSGAYEQYF
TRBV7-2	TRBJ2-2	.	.	TGTGCCAGCAGCTCTCCAGCGGGTAACACCGGGGAGCTGTTTTTT	CASSSPAGNTGELFF
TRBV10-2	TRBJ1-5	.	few	TGCGCCAGCGCGGCAGGGTTTAGCAATCAGCCCCAGCATTTT	CASAAGFSNQPQHF
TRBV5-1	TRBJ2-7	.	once	TGCGCCAGCAGCTCCGACAGCTACGAGCAGTACTTC	CASSSDSYEQYF
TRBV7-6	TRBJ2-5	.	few	TGTGCCAGCACCATAGGCGGGTCCCAAGAGACCCAGTACTTC	CASTIGGSQETQYF
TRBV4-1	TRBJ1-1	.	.	TGCGCCAGCAGCCAAGAATTTTTAACAGGGTCGAACACTGAAGCTTTCTTT	CASSQEFLTGSNTEAFF
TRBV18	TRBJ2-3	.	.	TGTGCCAGCTCACCCTCCGGTGGGAGTGATACGCAGTATTTT	CASSPSGGSDTQYF
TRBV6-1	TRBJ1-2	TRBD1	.	TGTGCCAGCAGTGAGGGGACAGGGTTGGGTTATGGCTACACCTTC	CASSEGTGLGYGYTF
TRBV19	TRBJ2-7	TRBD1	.	TGTGCCAGTAGTAGGGGGACAGGGTCCTACGAGCAGTACTTC	CASSRGTGSYEQYF
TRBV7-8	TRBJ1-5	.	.	TGTGCCAGCAGCTTAGGACAGGGCAATCAGCCCCAGCATTTT	CASSLGQGNQPQHF
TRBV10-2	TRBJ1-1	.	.	TGCGCCAGCAGTGAGGGGCAGGCGAACACTGAAGCTTTCTTT	CASSEGQANTEAFF
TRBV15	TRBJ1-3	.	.	TGTGCCACTTCCCTCGACAGATCTGGAAACACCATATATTTT	CATSLDRSGNTIYF
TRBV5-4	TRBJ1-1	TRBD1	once	TGTGCCAGCCGGGACAGGGTTGGTTTGAACACTGAAGCTTTCTTT	CASRDRVGLNTEAFF